This TCR beta chain comes out of a study of STAT3 mutations in large granular lymphocyte leukemia. In the study overall: Around two fifths of treated T-LGLL patients showed hematologic response to immunosuppression. Study-wide results and limits: A small but highly pathogenic clone may have been missed. Every T-cell large granular lymphocyte leukemia patient had at least one immunodominant TCR beta clonotype. In about 30% of the 18 patients, new TCR clonotypes emerged after therapy.

With respect to this clone: Its antigen is currently unknown.

The protocol was immunoSEQ multiplex PCR, while the TCRdb copy is restricted to in-frame clones and leaves out a portion. This table has about 6,000 clones, around a third appearing once. The V gene lost 4 bases and the J gene lost 0 bases, with 7 bases spanning the gap. The CDR3 is 12 amino acids. Per germline, CDR1 SQVTM and CDR2 ANQGSEA. The material sequenced was peripheral blood mononuclear cells. The receptor's source is a woman in her thirties or forties with T-cell large granular lymphocyte leukemia. Some clones in this sample may be carry-over from other donors' samples. The chain couples TRBV29-1 to TRBJ2-7; maybe TRBD1 (5 bases). Written as DNA, the CDR3 is TGCAGCGTTGGCAGGGACTCCTACGAGCAGTACTTC. This codes for CSVGRDSYEQYF.